Following are 21 T cell receptor beta chains from one sample sequenced in a study of blood T cell repertoires in COVID-19. Only in-frame clones appear in the TCRdb table, and some are missing; sequencing was by immunoSEQ multiplex PCR. The data show roughly 230,000 clones, with 75% to 90% seen just once and approximately 4.6% held by the top ten. Sequencing input: peripheral blood. The receptors derive from a woman in her thirties or forties who had recovered from COVID-19.

The V gene is TRBV13, the J gene TRBJ2-5, with 8 positions matching TRBD2. This CDR3 contains 15 residues. Trimming at V came to 5 bases and at J to 2 bases, leaving 7 bases not matched to a gene. CDR1 PRHDT and CDR2 FYEKMQ come from the germline V gene (reference sequence). The CDR3 DNA sequence: TGTGCCAGCAGCCCCGAGCGGGGGAGACAAGAGACCCAGTACTTC. Protein: CASSPERGRQETQYF.

The V and J genes are TRBV19 and TRBJ2-3; 12 nucleotides agree with TRBD2. V shed 4 bases, J shed 6 bases, and the junction held 2 bases outside the gene matches. From germline, CDR1 is LNHDA and CDR2 SQIVND (reference sequence). The CDR3 runs to 14 residues. The CDR3 nucleotides are TGTGCCAGTAGTAAGACTAGCGGGAGTGATACGCAGTATTTT. Translation: CASSKTSGSDTQYF.

This chain uses TRBV25-1 with TRBJ1-4; 8 bases line up with TRBD1. This CDR3 region has 15 residues. V dropped 5 bases and J dropped 3; count of bases not matched to a gene: 5. CDR1 and CDR2 from the germline V gene are MGHDK and SYGVNS. This chain's CDR3 is CASSTRTGPNEKLFF. As DNA, the CDR3 is TGTGCCAGCAGTACCCGGACAGGGCCTAATGAAAAACTGTTTTTT.

The CDR3 is CASSGVAGLQETQYF. The CDR3 nucleotides read TGCGCCAGCAGTGGTGTAGCGGGGCTCCAAGAGACCCAGTACTTC. V usage is TRBV10-1 and J usage is TRBJ2-5, with TRBD2 identical over 8 bases. Germline CDR1 and CDR2: WNHNN and SYGVQD (reference sequence). This CDR3 contains 15 residues. J was trimmed by 1 base and V by 4 bases; bases with no gene match: 5.

The rearrangement joins TRBV7-7 to TRBJ1-2; 9 bases map to TRBD1. Germline values: CDR1 SSHAT, CDR2 FNYEAQ (reference sequence). This CDR3 is 16 amino acids long. J lost 7 bases, V lost 5 bases, and 14 bases had no gene match. The CDR3 nucleotides are TGTGCCAGCAGCCCACCGCCGGACAGGGGAGTTAGTGGCTACACCTTC. Translated, it gives CASSPPPDRGVSGYTF.

The table lists this clone with a count of one. This chain links TRBV2 with TRBJ1-5; TRBD1 is a possible D gene (5 bases). Germline assignment: CDR1 SNHLY and CDR2 FYNNEI. The CDR3 length is 15 residues. Trimming shortened V by 2 bases and J by 4 bases, and 12 bases separated the two germline ends. The CDR3 reads CASSERDSSNQPQHF. The DNA of the CDR3 is TGTGCCAGCAGTGAACGCGACAGCTCAAATCAGCCCCAGCATTTT.

This sequence joins TRBV18 and TRBJ1-1, with TRBD1 matching 7 bases. V dropped 2 bases and J dropped 7; count of bases not matched to a gene: 4. Germline lookup yields CDR1 KGHSH and CDR2 LQKENI. The CDR3 sequence is 13 residues long. CDR3 amino acids: CASSPKQGNEAFF. CDR3 nucleotide sequence: TGTGCCAGCTCACCAAAACAGGGGAATGAAGCTTTCTTT.

The chain links TRBV14 to TRBJ2-4; 7 nucleotides agree with TRBD1. This CDR3 has 15 residues. Germline CDR1 SGHDN, CDR2 FVKESK. Trimming took 3 bases from V and 7 from J; bases not matched to a gene: 9. In DNA, the CDR3 is TGTGCCAGCAGCCAGTTTACCGGGACAGCGAACATTCAGTACTTC. This gives the protein CASSQFTGTANIQYF.

The V call is TRBV29-1, the J call TRBJ2-1; TRBD2 matches 9 bases. V gave up 4 bases and J gave up 9 bases; unmatched junction bases: 7. The CDR3 covers 13 residues. Germline V gene sequence: CDR1 SQVTM, CDR2 ANQGSEA. The CDR3 DNA follows: TGCAGCGTTGGGACTAGCGAATTCGGTGAGCAGTTCTTC. It encodes CSVGTSEFGEQFF.

This clone was picked up a small number of times. The chain uses TRBV29-1 and TRBJ2-1, with D possibly TRBD2 on 6 matching bases. V was pared by 7 bases and J by 9 bases, with 16 bases between. Germline V gives CDR1 SQVTM, CDR2 ANQGSEA. The length of the CDR3 is 12 residues. The CDR3 region has the DNA TGCAGCGCGCGAGGAGGGTCGCCTGAGCAGTTCTTC. Its protein product is CSARGGSPEQFF.

This rearrangement joins TRBV28 to TRBJ1-4; 7 bases agree with TRBD1. Looked up from germline, CDR1 is MDHEN and CDR2 is SYDVKM. The CDR3 has 15 amino acids. V shed 2 bases and J 3 bases; nucleotides not matched to a gene: 3. The CDR3: CASSLGGTANEKLFF. DNA for the CDR3: TGTGCCAGCAGTTTAGGAGGGACAGCTAATGAAAAACTGTTTTTT.

The CDR3: CAISDAGKLSTGELFF. The CDR3 DNA is TGTGCCATCAGTGACGCCGGGAAGCTCTCAACCGGGGAGCTGTTTTTT. J is TRBJ2-2 and V is TRBV10-3, with a tentative D call TRBD2 (5 bases). Trimming removed 3 bases from V and 5 bases from J, with 16 bases in between. The germline CDR1 and CDR2 sequences are ENHRY and SYGVKD. CDR3 size: 16 residues.

The chain links TRBV4-1 to TRBJ2-1; possibly TRBD1 for D (5 bases). This CDR3 contains 16 residues. The V end lost 3 bases, the J end lost 0 bases, and 12 bases lay between the germline ends. Germline V lookup: CDR1 MGHRA, CDR2 YSYEKL. The CDR3 loop reads CASSHLGVSSYNEQFF. In DNA form, the CDR3 reads TGCGCCAGCAGCCACCTAGGGGTCAGCTCCTACAATGAGCAGTTCTTC.

This clone was seen only once. V and J are TRBV7-2 and TRBJ1-1, with D unresolved. The CDR3 consists of 13 residues. Looked up from germline, CDR1 is SGHTA and CDR2 is FQGNSA. Trimming pared 0 bases from V and 1 base from J, leaving 3 bases between. CDR3 sequence reads: CASSLAANTEAFF. CDR3 nucleotides: TGTGCCAGCAGCTTAGCGGCGAACACTGAAGCTTTCTTT.

J is TRBJ1-1 and V is TRBV27; D is ambiguous. The CDR3 sequence is 15 residues long. Trimming cost V 0 bases and J 1 base, with 9 bases left between them. Germline values: CDR1 MNHEY, CDR2 SMNVEV (reference sequence). CDR3 protein: CASSLSYRQNTEAFF. CDR3 nucleotides: TGTGCCAGCAGTTTATCGTACCGACAGAACACTGAAGCTTTCTTT.

The V call is TRBV6-5, the J call TRBJ2-1; D is possibly TRBD2 (5 bases). Germline V gives CDR1 MNHEY, CDR2 SVGAGI. The CDR3 sequence is 15 residues long. The V and J ends lost 1 base and 4 bases respectively, with 11 bases between them. CDR3 protein: CASSYFNGKYNEQFF. CDR3 bases: TGTGCCAGCAGTTACTTCAACGGGAAGTACAATGAGCAGTTCTTC.

The CDR3 sequence is CASSNQGRFYGYTF. Here the CDR3 DNA reads TGTGCCAGCAGTAACCAGGGTCGGTTCTATGGCTACACCTTC. J is TRBJ1-2 and V is TRBV6-5; possibly TRBD1 for D (5 bases). CDR1 is MNHEY and CDR2 is SVGAGI in the germline V gene. CDR3 length equals 14 residues. The germline V and J ends were trimmed by 5 bases and 4 bases, with 14 bases remaining between them.

The chain joins TRBV7-2 to TRBJ2-5, with TRBD2 matching 8 bases. CDR3 length: 14 residues. Germline CDR1 SGHTA, CDR2 FQGNSA. The junction had 4 bases not matched to a gene; V was cut back by 3 bases and J by 4 bases. This chain's CDR3 is CASSFSGGPETQYF. CDR3 nucleotide sequence: TGTGCCAGCAGCTTTTCGGGAGGGCCAGAGACCCAGTACTTC.

V gene TRBV7-8 combines with J gene TRBJ1-2; 9 bases are shared with TRBD1. Germline lookup yields CDR1 SGHVS and CDR2 FQNEAQ. The junction had 6 bases not matched to a gene; V was cut back by 5 bases and J by 2 bases. This CDR3 spans 15 amino acids. CDR3 in DNA: TGTGCCAGCAGCCCACAGGGGGCGGGCAACTATGGCTACACCTTC. This encodes CASSPQGAGNYGYTF.

V is TRBV15 and J is TRBJ2-5; 13 bases are a match to TRBD2. The CDR3 totals 18 residues. The V and J ends lost 1 base and 2 bases, in that order; junction bases with no gene match: 7. From germline, CDR1 is LNHNV and CDR2 YYDKDF (reference sequence). For the CDR3, the DNA is TGTGCCACCAGCAGAGTAGGGGGACTAGCGGGAAGTCAAGAGACCCAGTACTTC. Its translation is CATSRVGGLAGSQETQYF.

The chain links TRBV7-9 to TRBJ1-4; D is possibly TRBD1 (6 bases). V gave up 0 bases and J gave up 7 bases, with 12 bases separating them. This CDR3 has 15 residues. Germline V gene lookup returns CDR1 SEHNR and CDR2 FQNEAQ (reference sequence). The chain's CDR3 is CASSLATGLSEKLFF. DNA for the CDR3: TGTGCCAGCAGCTTAGCAACAGGGTTGAGTGAAAAACTGTTTTTT. The full variable domain, with the rest looked up from reference TRBV7-9 and TRBJ1-4, is DTGVSQNPRHKITKRGQNVTFRCDPISEHNRLYWYRQTLGQGPEFLTYFQNEAQLEKSRLLSDRFSAERPKGSFSTLEIQRTEQGDSAMYLCASSLATGLSEKLFFGSGTQLSVL.